Here is one T cell receptor beta chain with its context. There are many counts of this clone. Which antigen it targets is not known. Nothing much larger sits one base from this clone, and base qualities are not available. The donors were healthy, HIV-negative adults who had no recently reported acute infections or vaccinations. Only Caucasian adults living in Nashville, Tennessee, USA were represented among the donors. For unsorted samples, some 100 million PBMCs were counted, and genomic DNA was extracted using the QIAamp DNA Blood Mini kit. Blood was obtained by leukapheresis, after which PBMCs were separated by Ficoll-Histopaque density gradient centrifugation and cryopreserved in liquid nitrogen vapor phase. Including the terminal cysteine and phenylalanine, the CDR3 comprises 13 residues. This entry keeps only the CDR3 DNA: 39 bases, framed from base 1. V is pruned by 6 bases and J by 0 bases, leaving 4 bases of the junction without a gene match. CDR1 is given as SQVTM and CDR2 as ANQGSEA, both from the germline V gene.

The sample originates from a study of shared clonotypes between healthy human individuals (dated by TCRdb to 2020 to 2021). With regard to the full study: The cohort comprised a couple of women and three men aged 18 to 49 years. Blood TCR repertoires of roughly five healthy adults were deeply sequenced to estimate repertoire size and the extent of clonotype sharing between individuals. Different laboratories and diverse techniques were used to prepare libraries and sequence TCR repertoires, to increase sequencing depth and limit assay-specific biases. Per donor, leukapheresis produced somewhere between about 0.9 and 9.5 billion PBMCs. The paper as a whole reports these results and caveats: Sampling was limited to blood, and TCR repertoires in tissue likely differ from TCR repertoires in blood. The genetic and exposure-history diversity represented was limited by the small number of donors. Based on pairwise subsampling, the degree of clonotype sharing among donors was expected to be affected by sequencing depth.

Using the deep immunoSEQ assay, TCR CDR3 regions were amplified from genomic DNA by multiplex PCR. Genomic DNA extracted from each cell subset was distributed evenly over all wells of several immunoSEQ 96-well plates, and each plate served as one replicate. For unsorted PBMC, approximately 0.3 ug genomic DNA, equal to 25,000 to 35,000 T cell genomes, was loaded into each replicate PCR. Genomic DNA from unsorted PBMC was sequenced over ten immunoSEQ deep assay plates. The purified libraries were quantified using a Qubit 3.0 fluorometer, sized with a Bioanalyzer 2100, and then quantified again using the KAPA Library Quantification kit. Every immunoSEQ 96-well plate was sequenced on a separate single-read 150-cycle Illumina NextSeq 550 flow cell. Per the source publication's procedure: Because the immunoSEQ output included only junctional sequences and no quality scores, the filtering could not be the same as the filtering used for full-length reads. To assign V/J genes and CDR3, sequences were annotated against IMGT germline references using PyIR, a Python wrapper for IgBLAST v1.9. Reads were removed for weak V/J assignments (E-value above 1e-6), missing CDR3, stop codons, out-of-frame junctions, or ambiguous translated residues. V3J clonotypes were defined as sequences sharing the same inferred V gene, J gene, and CDR3 amino acid sequence. To compute the percentage overlap between repertoires, the number of shared unique clonotypes was divided by the size of the smaller repertoire. RTK rarefaction, the Chao1 estimator, and Recon v2.1 estimates of unobserved clonotypes were used to assess repertoire richness. TCRdb re-hosts the immuneACCESS table, in-frame sequences only. Its copies lack some clones; in the studies checked, an unresolved V gene accounts for under half of them, and the cause for the rest is not known. D and trimming were read from the DNA, whereas the V and J calls and clone size are those reported in that table. For this sample there are over 400,000 clones; over 70% appear just once. The ten largest clones add up to about an eighth of the sample.

The rearranged segments are TRBV29-1 and TRBJ2-7, and 8 junction bases match TRBD1. This clonotype was obtained from a woman between 40 and 50 years old in good health. Some clones in this sample may be carry-over from other donors' samples. The sample taken for sequencing was PBMCs. The CDR3 sequence is CSVATGGSYEQYF. In nucleotides, the sequence is TGCAGCGTGGCCACAGGGGGCTCCTACGAGCAGTACTTC.